This is a list of T cell receptor beta chains from one sample in a study of regulatory T cells in long-lasting Graves disease. From the multiplex PCR reads, TCRdb called clonotypes with MiXCR, one entry per CDR3 protein. This sample has 200,000 to 250,000 distinct CDR3 sequences, with approximately 18% found just once. These data also featured in a second study, about T cells in Graves' hyperthyroidism and ophthalmopathy.

The specimen was peripheral blood mononuclear cells (PBMCs), collected at new diagnosis, from a patient treated with antithyroid drugs. The receptors shown here come from a woman in her 30s with Graves disease. Each CDR3 is given with its conserved first and last residue. D genes are given only for firm matches. Clone size, where shown, is once, few, many, or a class for clones that have expanded.

clone_size,v_call,d_call,j_call,cdr3_length,cdr3_nt,cdr3_aa
many,TRBV6-2/TRBV6-3,TRBD1,TRBJ2-1,15,TGTGCCAGCAGTTTTAATTCAGGGGGCTACAATGAGCAGTTCTTC,CASSFNSGGYNEQFF
many,TRBV6-2/TRBV6-3,TRBD1,TRBJ1-5,14,TGTGCCAGCAGTAAAAGGACAGGGGATCAGCCCCAGCATTTT,CASSKRTGDQPQHF
many,TRBV29-1,-,TRBJ2-7,12,TGCAGCGTTGCGGGGCAGGGTCTTGAGCAGTACTTC,CSVAGQGLEQYF
-,TRBV19,TRBD1,TRBJ1-5,14,TGTGCCAGTAGTTGGACAGGCGGCAATCAGCCCCAGCATTTT,CASSWTGGNQPQHF
many,TRBV5-1,-,TRBJ1-1,14,TGTGCCAGCAGCGTACCACAGGGAAGGCATGAAGCTTTCTTT,CASSVPQGRHEAFF
many,TRBV20-1,TRBD1,TRBJ1-4,15,TGCAGTGCTATTACAGGGGGCAGATCTGATGAAAAACTGTTTTTT,CSAITGGRSDEKLFF
many,TRBV28,TRBD1,TRBJ1-1,15,TGTGCCAGCAGGGACCAGGGGGCCGCGAACACTGAAGCTTTCTTT,CASRDQGAANTEAFF
many,TRBV30,-,TRBJ1-1,11,TGTGCCTGGACCTGGGGCACTGAAGCTTTCTTT,CAWTWGTEAFF
many,TRBV18,-,TRBJ1-1,12,TGTGCCAGCATGACAGGGAACACTGAAGCTTTCTTT,CASMTGNTEAFF
many,TRBV6-1,TRBD1,TRBJ1-1,17,TGTTCCAGCAAACCGGGACAGGGGAAGGCCATGAACACTGAAGCTTTCTTT,CSSKPGQGKAMNTEAFF
many,TRBV12-3/TRBV12-4,-,TRBJ1-6,15,TGTGCCAGCAGTTTATCACAGGGCTATAATTCACCCCTCCACTTT,CASSLSQGYNSPLHF
many,TRBV19,-,TRBJ1-2,11,TGTGCCAGCAGAGCGAACTATGGCTACACCTTC,CASRANYGYTF
-,TRBV14,-,TRBJ1-4,16,TGTGCCAGCAGCTTCTTCAGTGGGAGGTCGAATGGAAAACTGTTTTTT,CASSFFSGRSNGKLFF
-,TRBV20-1,-,TRBJ1-1,11,TGCAGTGCTAGAGATCCCCTGGGGCCTTTCTTT,CSARDPLGPFF
many,TRBV2,TRBD1,TRBJ2-7,16,TGTGCCATCACCCTTGGAGACAGGGGGACCTCCTACGAGCAGTACTTC,CAITLGDRGTSYEQYF
-,TRBV7-2,-,TRBJ2-1,15,TGTGCCAGCAGGTGGGAGGCGGGATCCTACAATGAGCAGTTCTTC,CASRWEAGSYNEQFF